This entry lists 27 T cell receptor beta chains sequenced from one sample in a study of blood T cell repertoires in COVID-19. Profiling relied on immunoSEQ multiplex PCR, and the TCRdb table lists in-frame clones only, not all of them. The data contain more than 300,000 clones, more than 75% of them singletons. The sequencing input was peripheral blood. All receptors derive from a woman in her 50s with acute or convalescent COVID-19.

This chain uses TRBV28 with TRBJ2-7; D is possibly TRBD2 (6 bases). The CDR3 runs 16 residues. Trimming took 5 bases from V and 1 from J, leaving 18 bases between them. CDR1 MDHEN and CDR2 SYDVKM come from the germline V gene. The CDR3 DNA sequence: TGTGCCAGCAGTCAACCCCCGGGACTGCCGTCCTACGAGCAGTACTTC. As protein: CASSQPPGLPSYEQYF.

The V call is TRBV7-9, the J call TRBJ1-1, with TRBD1 matching 7 bases. The ends lost 4 bases at V and 8 bases at J; junction bases unmatched: 4. CDR3 size: 12 residues. CDR1 and CDR2 (germline): SEHNR, FQNEAQ (reference sequence). CDR3 coding DNA: TGTGCCAGCAGCTCGGCAGGGGGGGAAGCTTTCTTT. Translating it yields CASSSAGGEAFF.

The V gene is TRBV16, the J gene TRBJ1-2; TRBD1 matches at 7 bases. Germline V gene lookup returns CDR1 KGHSY and CDR2 FQNENV. The CDR3 runs to 14 residues. The V gene end was trimmed by 4 bases and the J gene end by 4 bases; junction bases not matched to a gene: 6. CDR3 residues: CASSRRDSTYGYTF. The CDR3 coding sequence is TGTGCCAGCAGCCGCAGGGACAGCACCTATGGCTACACCTTC.

The chain couples TRBV6-5 to TRBJ2-5; TRBD2 aligns across 9 bases. There are 15 residues in the CDR3. Germline assignment: CDR1 MNHEY and CDR2 SVGAGI. With 6 bases clipped from V and 3 bases from J, the junction kept 8 bases outside the gene matches. CDR3 sequence (DNA): TGTGCCAGCAGCTTCACCTTAGCGGGGGAAGAGACCCAGTACTTC. It is translated as CASSFTLAGEETQYF.

Concerning this clone itself: Additional DNA sequences in this sample encode the identical CDR3. The V gene is TRBV9, the J gene TRBJ2-1; tentatively, D is TRBD2 (5 bases). V lost 4 bases, J lost 0 bases, and 11 bases lay in between. Germline lookup yields CDR1 SGDLS and CDR2 YYNGEE. The CDR3 is made up of 15 amino acids. The CDR3 reads CASSPSGSSYNEQFF. The CDR3 DNA reads TGTGCCAGCAGCCCGAGCGGAAGCTCCTACAATGAGCAGTTCTTC.

The rearrangement joins TRBV11-2 to TRBJ2-7; 12 bases map to TRBD2. In germline, CDR1 is SGHAT, CDR2 FQNNGV. The V gene end was trimmed by 5 bases and the J gene end by 1 base; junction bases not matched to a gene: 3. The CDR3 sequence is 15 residues long. As DNA, the CDR3 is TGTGCCAGCAGCGGGACTAGCGGGCTTTCCTACGAGCAGTACTTC. Amino acids: CASSGTSGLSYEQYF.

The rearrangement links TRBV27 to TRBJ2-3; TRBD2 matches at 12 bases. Losses at the gene ends were 5 bases for V and 0 bases for J; bases not matched to a gene: 3. CDR1 is MNHEY and CDR2 is SMNVEV in the germline V gene (reference sequence). This CDR3 has 16 amino acids. The CDR3, as DNA: TGTGCCAGCAGTCTCCTAGCGGGAGGGAGCACAGATACGCAGTATTTT. Translating gives CASSLLAGGSTDTQYF.

The CDR3 region has the DNA TGTGCCAGCAGCCCGAGGACAGGACGGATAGGCTACACCTTC. Its translation: CASSPRTGRIGYTF. The chain uses TRBV11-2 and TRBJ1-2, with 7 nucleotides matching TRBD1. V dropped 5 bases and J dropped 8; count of bases not matched to a gene: 11. CDR1 and CDR2 (germline): SGHAT, FQNNGV. CDR3 length: 14 residues.

This chain's CDR3 is CASSFFRGSEKLFF. CDR3 in DNA: TGTGCCAGCAGCTTTTTTCGAGGATCTGAAAAACTGTTTTTT. The chain has TRBV7-9 and TRBJ1-4; the D is unclear. This CDR3 has 14 amino acids. The germline gives CDR1 SEHNR, CDR2 FQNEAQ (reference sequence). V was shortened by 3 bases and J by 7 bases, with 12 bases between the two germline ends.

The rearrangement links TRBV6-1 to TRBJ1-6; D possibly corresponds to TRBD1 (6 bases). V dropped 3 bases and J dropped 3 bases, with 9 bases sitting between them. Germline V gene sequence: CDR1 MNHNS, CDR2 SASEGT. The length of the CDR3 is 15 residues. The DNA of the CDR3 is TGTGCCAGCAGTGACGGACAGTTCTATAATTCACCCCTCCACTTT. As protein: CASSDGQFYNSPLHF.

This rearrangement joins TRBV6-5 to TRBJ1-5; TRBD1 matches 7 bases. The CDR3 is made up of 14 amino acids. V was pared by 6 bases and J by 4 bases, with 6 bases of the junction left unmatched. CDR1 and CDR2 (germline): MNHEY, SVGAGI. This CDR3 is CASSPNRGNQPQHF. CDR3 DNA: TGTGCCAGCAGCCCGAACAGGGGTAATCAGCCCCAGCATTTT.

V usage is TRBV3-1 (or the pseudogene TRBV3-2) and J usage is TRBJ2-7, with 9 bases matching TRBD1. Germline V CDR1 and CDR2: LGHDT, YNNKEL (reference sequence). With 3 bases clipped from V and 2 bases from J, the junction kept 5 bases outside the gene matches. This CDR3 is built from 15 residues. The CDR3 region has the DNA TGTGCCAGCAGCCACGGACAGGGGTTGCCCTACGAGCAGTACTTC. It encodes CASSHGQGLPYEQYF.

The chain uses TRBV9 and TRBJ2-1, with 9 bases matching TRBD2. Germline assignment: CDR1 SGDLS and CDR2 YYNGEE. The V segment lost 0 bases and the J segment 8 bases; nucleotides outside the gene matches: 6. This CDR3 has 15 amino acids. CDR3 loop: CASSVGGRAGDEQFF. The CDR3 bases are TGTGCCAGCAGCGTAGGCGGGAGGGCCGGCGATGAGCAGTTCTTC.

The chain carries TRBV2 and TRBJ1-1; TRBD1 agrees at 9 bases. CDR1 SNHLY and CDR2 FYNNEI come from the germline V gene. The CDR3 sequence is 18 residues long. V lost 0 bases to trimming and J lost 5 bases; unmatched junction nucleotides: 13. The CDR3 DNA sequence: TGTGCCAGCAGTGAAGCAGGTTGGGGGACAGGGAGTGAAACTGAAGCTTTCTTT. It yields the protein CASSEAGWGTGSETEAFF.

V and J are TRBV28 and TRBJ2-7; a possible D gene is TRBD1 (6 bases). Germline CDR1 is MDHEN and CDR2 is SYDVKM. V gave up 4 bases and J gave up 1 base, with 11 bases separating them. The CDR3 is made up of 14 amino acids. CDR3 protein: CASSSGGQSYEQYF. CDR3 bases: TGTGCCAGCAGTTCGGGCGGACAGTCCTACGAGCAGTACTTC.

The V call is TRBV28, the J call TRBJ1-5; TRBD1 matches at 8 bases. This CDR3 is 18 amino acids long. V dropped 6 bases and J dropped 7; count of bases not matched to a gene: 20. CDR1 is MDHEN and CDR2 is SYDVKM in the germline V gene. For the CDR3, the DNA is TGTGCCAGCAGGGCCAAATGGGGTTCGACAGGGGAGAGGCAGCCCCAGCATTTT. This translates into CASRAKWGSTGERQPQHF.

V and J are TRBV5-6 and TRBJ2-3; D remains unclear. The germline gives CDR1 SGHDT, CDR2 YYEEEE. The CDR3 covers 15 residues. Trimming removed 2 bases from V and 0 bases from J, with 10 bases in between. CDR3 loop: CASSFFLLSTDTQYF. DNA of the CDR3: TGTGCCAGCAGCTTTTTCCTATTAAGCACAGATACGCAGTATTTT.

This sequence joins TRBV5-1 and TRBJ1-2; D gene unclear. CDR1 SGHRS and CDR2 YFSETQ come from the germline V gene. V dropped 0 bases and J dropped 2 bases, with 11 bases sitting between them. CDR3 length: 15 residues. The CDR3 reads CASSLAGGENYGYTF. CDR3 nucleotides: TGCGCCAGCAGCTTGGCGGGTGGGGAGAACTATGGCTACACCTTC.

Concerning this clone: Other nucleotide sequences in the sample specify the same CDR3. This chain links TRBV19 with TRBJ1-5, with D maybe TRBD1 (5 bases). Germline CDR1 reads LNHDA; CDR2 reads SQIVND (reference sequence). The CDR3 covers 16 residues. The V end was cut by 6 bases, the J end by 6 bases, with 21 bases between. DNA of the CDR3: TGTGCCAGTAGGAACACGAGGGAGGGGTGGGGTCAGCCCCAGCATTTT. Protein sequence: CASRNTREGWGQPQHF.

This clone was detected only once. The V and J genes are TRBV4-1 and TRBJ1-1; TRBD1 might be the D (6 bases). Germline-derived CDR1 and CDR2 are MGHRA and YSYEKL. With 0 bases removed from V and 1 base from J, the gap between germline ends came to 12 bases. This CDR3 spans 16 amino acids. The CDR3 nucleotides read TGCGCCAGCAGCCAAGATAGAGGGGGACGGAACACTGAAGCTTTCTTT. Protein product: CASSQDRGGRNTEAFF.

This chain connects TRBV10-1 to TRBJ1-3; no reliable D call. Germline loops: CDR1 WNHNN, CDR2 SYGVQD (reference sequence). The CDR3 consists of 15 residues. The V end was cut by 5 bases, the J end by 0 bases, with 11 bases between. CDR3 coding DNA: TGCGCCAGCAGTCGCGAACGTAGCTCTGGAAACACCATATATTTT. Translation: CASSRERSSGNTIYF.

The chain joins TRBV28 to TRBJ1-2; perhaps TRBD1 as D (5 bases). Trimming cost V 8 bases and J 8 bases, with 18 bases left between them. The CDR3 totals 13 residues. The germline CDR1 and CDR2 sequences are MDHEN and SYDVKM. In nucleotides, the CDR3 is TGTGCCAGCTTAACGCGGCTTAGGGGAGGCTACACCTTC. Translated: CASLTRLRGGYTF.

J is TRBJ1-6 and V is TRBV7-9; 11 bases line up with TRBD1. The CDR3 is 14 residues long. The V gene end was trimmed by 5 bases and the J gene end by 8 bases; junction bases not matched to a gene: 2. Germline V gene data show CDR1 as SEHNR and CDR2 as FQNEAQ (reference sequence). The CDR3 reads CASSPDRGHSPLHF. CDR3 coding DNA: TGTGCCAGCAGCCCGGACAGGGGGCATTCACCCCTCCACTTT.

The gene calls are TRBV9 and TRBJ1-6; D unclear. The V end was cut by 4 bases, the J end by 5 bases, with 4 bases between. The CDR3 length is 12 residues. Germline CDR1 reads SGDLS; CDR2 reads YYNGEE. The CDR3 nucleotides read TGTGCCAGCAGCCTCGATAATTCACCCCTCCACTTT. This codes for CASSLDNSPLHF.

The V and J genes are TRBV18 and TRBJ2-3, with 12 bases lining up with TRBD2. This CDR3 contains 16 residues. V shed 0 bases and J 5 bases; nucleotides not matched to a gene: 3. Germline-derived CDR1 and CDR2 are KGHSH and LQKENI. The CDR3 DNA reads as TGTGCCAGCTCACCACCTCTAGCGGGAGGGTTAGATACGCAGTATTTT. This encodes CASSPPLAGGLDTQYF.

CDR3 sequence: CARHYEQYF. The CDR3 DNA sequence: TGTGCCAGACATTACGAGCAGTACTTC. The chain has TRBV19 and TRBJ2-7; D remains ambiguous. The CDR3 length is 9 residues. From germline, CDR1 is LNHDA and CDR2 SQIVND (reference sequence). Trimming pared 9 bases from V and 4 bases from J, leaving 4 bases between. Full variable domain (rest looked up from reference TRBV19 and TRBJ2-7): DGGITQSPKYLFRKEGQNVTLSCEQNLNHDAMYWYRQDPGQGLRLIYYSQIVNDFQKGDIAEGYSVSREKKESFPLTVTSAQKNPTAFYLCARHYEQYFGPGTRLTVT.

This rearrangement joins TRBV7-2 to TRBJ1-2; no clear D gene. Trimming removed 4 bases from V and 6 bases from J, with 9 bases in between. The CDR3 runs to 12 residues. CDR1 is SGHTA and CDR2 is FQGNSA in the germline V gene. This CDR3 is CASSYYSNGYTF. The CDR3 nucleotides are TGTGCCAGCAGCTATTACTCAAATGGCTACACCTTC. Full variable domain (rest looked up from reference TRBV7-2 and TRBJ1-2): GAGVSQSPSNKVTEKGKDVELRCDPISGHTALYWYRQSLGQGLEFLIYFQGNSAPDKSGLPSDRFSAERTGGSVSTLTIQRTQQEDSAVYLCASSYYSNGYTFGSGTRLTVV.